This T cell receptor beta chain was sequenced for a study of blood T cell repertoires in COVID-19. This CDR3 has 14 amino acids. The germline V and J ends were trimmed by 3 bases and 7 bases, with 15 bases remaining between them. The germline gives CDR1 LNHDA, CDR2 SQIVND (reference sequence). TCRdb's copy holds only in-frame clones and misses some; the assay was immunoSEQ multiplex PCR. Of hundreds of thousands of clones listed, around 87% are singletons. V gene TRBV19 combines with J gene TRBJ1-2; D is unresolved. This TCR derives from a woman aged 45-60 years with COVID-19, enrolled during active disease. Material: peripheral blood. The CDR3 protein is CASSILGRMVGYTF. The CDR3 DNA sequence: TGTGCCAGTAGTATTTTAGGGAGGATGGTTGGCTACACCTTC.